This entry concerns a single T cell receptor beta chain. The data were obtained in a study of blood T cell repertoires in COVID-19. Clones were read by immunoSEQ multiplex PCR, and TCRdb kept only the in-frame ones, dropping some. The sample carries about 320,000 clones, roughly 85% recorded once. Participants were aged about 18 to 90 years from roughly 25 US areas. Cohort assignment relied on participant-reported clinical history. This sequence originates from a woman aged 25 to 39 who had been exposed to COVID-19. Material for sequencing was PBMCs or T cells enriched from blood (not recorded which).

In DNA form, the CDR3 reads TGCGCCAGCAGGAGGGGGTACCCCTGGTACGAGCAGTACTTC. As protein: CASRRGYPWYEQYF. This chain joins TRBV10-2 and TRBJ2-7, with TRBD1 as a possible D gene (6 bases). Deletions cut 6 bases from V and 4 bases from J, with 16 bases between. The CDR3 covers 14 residues. The germline gives CDR1 WSHSY, CDR2 SAAADI.